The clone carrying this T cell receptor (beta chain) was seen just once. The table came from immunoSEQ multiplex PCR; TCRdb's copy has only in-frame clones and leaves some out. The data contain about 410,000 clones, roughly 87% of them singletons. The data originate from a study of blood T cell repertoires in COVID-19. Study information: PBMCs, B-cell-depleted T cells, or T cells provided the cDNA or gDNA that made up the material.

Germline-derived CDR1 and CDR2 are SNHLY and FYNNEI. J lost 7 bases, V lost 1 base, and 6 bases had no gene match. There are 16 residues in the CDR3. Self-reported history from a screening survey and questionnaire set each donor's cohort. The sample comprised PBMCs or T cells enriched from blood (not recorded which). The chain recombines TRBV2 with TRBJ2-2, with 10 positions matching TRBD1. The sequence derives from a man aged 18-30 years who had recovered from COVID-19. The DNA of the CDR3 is TGTGCCAGCAGTGAAGAGACAGGGGGCAATGGCGGGGAGCTGTTTTTT. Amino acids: CASSEETGGNGGELFF.